There are many counts of the clone carrying this T cell receptor beta chain. The data belong to a study of T cells in Graves' hyperthyroidism and ophthalmopathy. This CDR3 is built from 13 residues. The germline V gene has CDR1 DFQATT and CDR2 SNEGSKA (reference sequence). The V end lost 0 bases, the J end lost 8 bases, and 12 bases lay between the germline ends. Researchers barred patients who had uncontrolled infection, other autoimmune disease, pregnancy or lactation. Cells are PBMCs isolated from about 10 ml of fresh blood. It was RNA transcripts that yielded the amplified TCR beta CDR3 regions. During a first-round RT-PCR of the TCR CDR3, the HTBI primer set was used. TCRdb passed the multiplex PCR reads through MiXCR, listing each CDR3 protein once. The sample holds around 420,000 distinct CDR3 sequences, 15% to 18% seen once.

The chain uses TRBV20-1 and TRBJ2-3, with D possibly TRBD2 on 6 matching bases. This TCR came from a woman under 30 with Graves' hyperthyroidism. The specimen was blood. As DNA, the CDR3 is TGCAGTGCTAGAGAGGGCCGAGCGGGTACGCAGTATTTT. Its translation is CSAREGRAGTQYF.